Below are 6 T cell receptor beta chains sequenced from a single sample in a study of human T cells and chemical hapten exposure. This sample's time point: pre-sensitization, week 0. The treatment was: therapeutic diphenylcyclopropenone sensitization with weekly scalp DPC. Using its own MiXCR run on the RACE reads, TCRdb lists one record per CDR3 protein. The data contain about 250,000 distinct CDR3 sequences, almost 8% of them singletons. The sequencing here drew on whole blood, taken in connection with sensitization to the hapten diphenylcyclopropenone (DPC). These receptors were collected from a man aged 18 to 30 with alopecia areata. Some clones in this sample may be carry-over from other donors' samples.

This clonotype was detected a few times. The V call is TRBV5-5, the J call TRBJ2-7; D might be TRBD1 or TRBD2, each matching 5 bases. Germline V CDR1 and CDR2: SGHKS, YYEKEE (reference sequence). Trimming stripped 2 bases from V and 5 bases from J, with 17 bases between. This CDR3 comprises 15 residues. CDR3 residues: CASSFGDGRSHEQYV. As DNA, the CDR3 is TGTGCCAGCAGCTTCGGGGACGGACGATCCCACGAGCAGTACGTC.

This clonotype was seen repeatedly, ten times or more. This sequence joins TRBV3-1 and TRBJ1-1; a possible D gene is TRBD1 (6 bases). The V end was cut by 6 bases, the J end by 10 bases, with 18 bases between. The CDR3 extends over 13 amino acids. The germline V gene encodes CDR1 LGHDT and CDR2 YNNKEL (reference sequence). The CDR3 sequence: CASRPNPRGRAFF. The CDR3 coding sequence is TGTGCCAGCAGGCCTAACCCGCGGGGGCGAGCTTTCTTT.

This clonotype has a count of ten or more. The rearrangement uses TRBV6-4 and TRBJ1-6, with unresolved D. V shed 6 bases and J shed 7 bases, with 7 bases lying between them. The CDR3 is made up of 12 amino acids. Germline CDR1 reads MRHNA; CDR2 reads SNTAGT. CDR3 sequence reads: CASRGWNSPLHF. CDR3 nucleotide sequence: TGTGCCAGCAGAGGCTGGAATTCACCCCTCCACTTT.

The J gene is TRBJ2-2, the V gene TRBV15; 7 positions match TRBD2. Germline values: CDR1 LNHNV, CDR2 YYDKDF (reference sequence). The ends lost 0 bases at V and 5 bases at J; junction bases unmatched: 3. CDR3 length: 15 residues. The CDR3 loop reads CATSRDWEGTGELFF. CDR3 nucleotides: TGTGCCACCAGCAGAGATTGGGAGGGTACCGGGGAGCTGTTTTTT.

A word on this clonotype: A much larger clonotype is one base distant, so this may be a read error. J is TRBJ1-6 and V is TRBV6-1; tentatively, D is TRBD1 (6 bases). Germline-derived CDR1 and CDR2 are MNHNS and SASEGT. The CDR3 contains 16 residues. The CDR3 bases are TGTGCCGGCAGTGAAAAAAACCTGGCAGGGGTCTCACCCCTCCACTTT. Translation: CAGSEKNLAGVSPLHF.

This clonotype was recorded many times. The chain combines TRBV9 with TRBJ2-2; D perhaps matches TRBD1 (6 bases). The CDR3 totals 14 residues. Looked up from germline, CDR1 is SGDLS and CDR2 is YYNGEE. V dropped 1 base and J dropped 7 bases, with 11 bases sitting between them. In DNA, the CDR3 is TGTGCCAGCAGCGTAACTCAGGACAGCGGGGAGCTGTTTTTT. Protein sequence: CASSVTQDSGELFF.